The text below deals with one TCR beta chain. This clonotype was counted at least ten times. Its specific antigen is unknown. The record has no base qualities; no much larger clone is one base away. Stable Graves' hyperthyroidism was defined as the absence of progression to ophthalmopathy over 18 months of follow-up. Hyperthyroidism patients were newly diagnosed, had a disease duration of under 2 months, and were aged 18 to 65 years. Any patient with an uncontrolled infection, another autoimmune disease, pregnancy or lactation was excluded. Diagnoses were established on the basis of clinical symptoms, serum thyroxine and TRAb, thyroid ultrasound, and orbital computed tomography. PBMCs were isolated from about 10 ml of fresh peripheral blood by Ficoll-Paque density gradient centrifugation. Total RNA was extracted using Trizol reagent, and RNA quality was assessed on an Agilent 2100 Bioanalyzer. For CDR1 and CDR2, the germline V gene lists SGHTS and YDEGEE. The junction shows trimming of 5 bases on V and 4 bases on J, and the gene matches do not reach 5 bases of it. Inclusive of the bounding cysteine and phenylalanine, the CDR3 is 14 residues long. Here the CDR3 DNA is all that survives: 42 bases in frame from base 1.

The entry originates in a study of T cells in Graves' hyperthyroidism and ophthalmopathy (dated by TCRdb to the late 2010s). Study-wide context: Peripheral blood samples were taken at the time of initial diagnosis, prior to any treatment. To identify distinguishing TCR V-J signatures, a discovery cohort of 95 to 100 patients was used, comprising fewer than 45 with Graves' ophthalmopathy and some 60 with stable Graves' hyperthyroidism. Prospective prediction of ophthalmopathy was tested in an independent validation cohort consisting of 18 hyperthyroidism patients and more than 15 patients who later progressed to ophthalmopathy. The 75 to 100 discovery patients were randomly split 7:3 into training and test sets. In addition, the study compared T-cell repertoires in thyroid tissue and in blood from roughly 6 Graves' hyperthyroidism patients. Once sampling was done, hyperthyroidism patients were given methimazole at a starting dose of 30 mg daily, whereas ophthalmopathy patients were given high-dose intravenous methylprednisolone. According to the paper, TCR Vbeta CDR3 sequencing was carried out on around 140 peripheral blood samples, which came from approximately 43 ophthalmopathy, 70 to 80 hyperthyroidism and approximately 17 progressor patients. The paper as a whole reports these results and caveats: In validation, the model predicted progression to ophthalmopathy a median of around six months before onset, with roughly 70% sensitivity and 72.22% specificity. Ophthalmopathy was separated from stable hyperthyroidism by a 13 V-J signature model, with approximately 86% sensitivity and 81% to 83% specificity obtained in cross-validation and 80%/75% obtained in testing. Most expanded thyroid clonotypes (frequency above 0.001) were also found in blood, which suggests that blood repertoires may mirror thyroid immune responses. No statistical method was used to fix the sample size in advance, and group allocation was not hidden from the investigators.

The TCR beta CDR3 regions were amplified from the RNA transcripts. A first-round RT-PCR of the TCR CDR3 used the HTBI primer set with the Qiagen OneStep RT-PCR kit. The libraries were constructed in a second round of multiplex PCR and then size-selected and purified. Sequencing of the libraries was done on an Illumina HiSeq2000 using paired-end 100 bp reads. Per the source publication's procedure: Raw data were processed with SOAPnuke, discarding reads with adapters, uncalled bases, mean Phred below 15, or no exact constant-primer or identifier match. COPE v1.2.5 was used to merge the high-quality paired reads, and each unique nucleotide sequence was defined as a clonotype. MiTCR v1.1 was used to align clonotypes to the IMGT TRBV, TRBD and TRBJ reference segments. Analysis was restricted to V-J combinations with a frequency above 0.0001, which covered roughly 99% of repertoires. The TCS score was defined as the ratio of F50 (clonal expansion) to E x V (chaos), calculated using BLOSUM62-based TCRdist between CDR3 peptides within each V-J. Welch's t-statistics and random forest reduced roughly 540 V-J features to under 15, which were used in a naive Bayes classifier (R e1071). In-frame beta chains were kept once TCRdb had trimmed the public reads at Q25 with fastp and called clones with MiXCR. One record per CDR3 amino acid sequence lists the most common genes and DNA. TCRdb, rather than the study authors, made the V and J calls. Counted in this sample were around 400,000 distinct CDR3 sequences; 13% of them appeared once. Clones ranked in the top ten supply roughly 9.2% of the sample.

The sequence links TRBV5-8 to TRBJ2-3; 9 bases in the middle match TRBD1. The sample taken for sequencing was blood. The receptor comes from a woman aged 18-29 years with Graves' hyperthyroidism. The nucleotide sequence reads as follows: TGTGCCAGCAGGTCGGGACAGGGCCCAGATACGCAGTATTTT. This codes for CASRSGQGPDTQYF.